A single sample is the source of the 12 T cell receptor beta chains below, sequenced in a study of blood T cell repertoires in COVID-19. The repertoire was sequenced with immunoSEQ multiplex PCR; TCRdb's copy has only in-frame clones and lacks some. Found here are more than 150,000 clones, 70% to 90% of them singletons; the top ten hold 20% to 25%. Sequenced material: peripheral blood. The receptors derive from a man aged 65 to 85 with active or convalescent COVID-19.

The rearrangement joins TRBV5-6 to TRBJ1-1, with 9 bases lining up with TRBD1. This CDR3 has 17 residues. Germline CDR1 reads SGHDT; CDR2 reads YYEEEE. V shed 4 bases and J 0 bases; nucleotides not matched to a gene: 10. CDR3 nucleotides: TGTGCCAGCAGCCCCTCCGGACAGGGGAACATGAACACTGAAGCTTTCTTT. Translating it yields CASSPSGQGNMNTEAFF.

The chain has TRBV5-5 and TRBJ2-5, with TRBD2 as a possible D gene (6 bases). This CDR3 has 14 amino acids. Trimming took off 0 bases at V and 4 bases at J, with 10 bases between the two ends. Per germline, CDR1 SGHKS and CDR2 YYEKEE (reference sequence). The CDR3 reads CASSLAGVVETQYF. CDR3 nucleotides: TGTGCCAGCAGCTTGGCGGGGGTTGTAGAGACCCAGTACTTC.

This chain joins TRBV29-1 and TRBJ2-3; tentative D call: TRBD2 (7 bases). Looked up from germline, CDR1 is SQVTM and CDR2 is ANQGSEA. This CDR3 region has 15 residues. The V gene lost 1 base and the J gene lost 3 bases, with 14 bases spanning the gap. In DNA form, the CDR3 reads TGCAGCGTTGAAGGAACCGGGGGGCGGACAGATACGCAGTATTTT. Translation: CSVEGTGGRTDTQYF.

The chain uses TRBV28 and TRBJ1-4; TRBD1 matches 11 bases. The germline V gene encodes CDR1 MDHEN and CDR2 SYDVKM. V shed 3 bases, J shed 8 bases, and the junction held 8 bases outside the gene matches. The CDR3 is 16 amino acids. In DNA, the CDR3 is TGTGCCAGCAGTTTCTTCGGACAGGGGGCACGGGAAAAACTGTTTTTT. It translates to CASSFFGQGAREKLFF.

The chain couples TRBV29-1 to TRBJ2-1, with TRBD2 matching 10 bases. The V gene's germline CDR1 is SQVTM and CDR2 ANQGSEA. J gave up 0 bases and V 6 bases, and 2 bases lay outside the gene matches. CDR3 length equals 14 residues. Here the CDR3 DNA reads TGCAGCGTGACTAGCGGGTACTCCTACAATGAGCAGTTCTTC. It encodes CSVTSGYSYNEQFF.

The chain has TRBV5-1 and TRBJ2-7; 10 nucleotides line up with TRBD1. The CDR3 contains 16 residues. J gave up 0 bases and V 4 bases, and 7 bases lay outside the gene matches. From germline, CDR1 is SGHRS and CDR2 YFSETQ. The CDR3 region has the DNA TGCGCCAGCAGCGCTGGACAGGGGGAGAGCTCCTACGAGCAGTACTTC. Encoded protein: CASSAGQGESSYEQYF.

The rearrangement joins TRBV5-1 to TRBJ2-1; 7 bases map to TRBD2. There are 17 residues in the CDR3. The J segment lost 2 bases and the V segment lost 4 bases, leaving 12 bases of the junction unmatched. Germline CDR1 is SGHRS and CDR2 is YFSETQ. The CDR3 region has the DNA TGCGCCAGCAGCGGAGTTAAGCAGCGGGGCACCTACAATGAGCAGTTCTTC. Translating it yields CASSGVKQRGTYNEQFF. Looking up the rest from reference TRBV5-1 and TRBJ2-1 gives the full variable domain: KAGVTQTPRYLIKTRGQQVTLSCSPISGHRSVSWYQQTPGQGLQFLFEYFSETQRNKGNFPGRFSGRQFSNSRSEMNVSTLELGDSALYLCASSGVKQRGTYNEQFFGPGTRLTVL.

V and J are TRBV15 and TRBJ2-1; TRBD2 matches at 13 bases. After removal of 5 bases from V and 7 bases from J, the junction contained 11 bases not matched to a gene. The CDR3 extends over 17 amino acids. Germline-derived CDR1 and CDR2 are LNHNV and YYDKDF (reference sequence). DNA for the CDR3: TGTGCCACCAGCCCGAGCCAAGGACTAGCGGGAGTAAATGAGCAGTTCTTC. This translates into CATSPSQGLAGVNEQFF.

The chain employs TRBV5-1 and TRBJ2-1; TRBD1 might be the D (6 bases). V lost 4 bases and J lost 6, with 17 bases in between. This CDR3 comprises 15 residues. Germline V gene lookup returns CDR1 SGHRS and CDR2 YFSETQ. The CDR3 DNA reads as TGCGCCAGCAGCAAGGGACATTTGGCTGGCAATGAGCAGTTCTTC. Its protein product is CASSKGHLAGNEQFF.

The CDR3 nucleotides read TGTGCCAGCAGACGTAGACTAGGTGGGGAGTTCTTC. Protein sequence: CASRRRLGGEFF. The chain links TRBV12-3 or TRBV12-4 to TRBJ2-1, with a weak D call TRBD2 (6 bases). Trimming stripped 6 bases from V and 14 bases from J, with 17 bases between. This CDR3 is 12 amino acids long.

The rearrangement joins TRBV28 to TRBJ1-1; 7 bases are shared with TRBD1. The germline V gene has CDR1 MDHEN and CDR2 SYDVKM. Trimming took 5 bases from V and 10 from J; bases not matched to a gene: 7. The CDR3 is 12 amino acids. The chain's CDR3 is CASSGQAPGAFF. As DNA, the CDR3 is TGTGCCAGCAGTGGACAGGCGCCGGGAGCTTTCTTT.

This clone showed up just a few times. The V call is TRBV7-9, the J call TRBJ2-7, with TRBD2 identical over 7 bases. This CDR3 contains 14 residues. The germline V gene encodes CDR1 SEHNR and CDR2 FQNEAQ (reference sequence). J lost 5 bases, V lost 8 bases, and 12 bases had no gene match. CDR3 DNA sequence: TGTGCCAGCGGACCCTCGGGGGGTGGGGACGAGCAGTACTTC. Encoded protein: CASGPSGGGDEQYF.